These T cell receptor beta chains were read from a single sample in a study of blood T cells in healthy people across ages. TCRdb re-derived calls from the 5' RACE reads in MiXCR, one entry per CDR3 protein. The profile shows 1.5 million to 2 million distinct CDR3 sequences, about two fifths of them singletons. Sequencing input: blood. These receptors were taken from a human donor in good health. The CDR3 runs from the conserved cysteine through the conserved F or W. The order of the fields is J gene, D gene, V gene, clone size, CDR3 DNA, CDR3 protein. The D gene is left open where the match is weak. The size field is filled for only some rows; it gives once, few, many or a size class.

j_gene: TRBJ2-2
d_gene: .
v_gene: TRBV12-3/TRBV12-4
abundance: .
CDR3nt: TGTGCCAGCAGCACGACAGATTCGAACACCGGGGAGCTGTTTTTT
CDR3aa: CASSTTDSNTGELFF

j_gene: TRBJ2-7
d_gene: .
v_gene: TRBV12-3/TRBV12-4
abundance: few
CDR3nt: TGTGCCAGCAGTTTATTACCGGGGAACGAGCAGTACTTC
CDR3aa: CASSLLPGNEQYF

j_gene: TRBJ2-5
d_gene: TRBD2
v_gene: TRBV20-1
abundance: .
CDR3nt: TGCAGTGCTAGATCACTAGCGGGGAGTCAAGAGACCCAGTACTTC
CDR3aa: CSARSLAGSQETQYF

j_gene: TRBJ2-3
d_gene: .
v_gene: TRBV10-2
abundance: .
CDR3nt: TGCGCCAGCAAATTGGACAGCACAGATACGCAGTATTTT
CDR3aa: CASKLDSTDTQYF

j_gene: TRBJ2-1
d_gene: .
v_gene: TRBV16
abundance: few
CDR3nt: TGTGCCAGCAGCCAATTTGAGATTGAGCAGTTCTTC
CDR3aa: CASSQFEIEQFF

j_gene: TRBJ1-1
d_gene: TRBD1
v_gene: TRBV27
abundance: .
CDR3nt: TGTGCCAGCAGACCTGCGGTCCAGGGGGCAGGCGCTGAAGCTTTCTTT
CDR3aa: CASRPAVQGAGAEAFF

j_gene: TRBJ2-3
d_gene: TRBD2
v_gene: TRBV20-1
abundance: .
CDR3nt: TGCAGTGCTAGACGGGGCGGGGGAGATGCAGATACGCAGTATTTT
CDR3aa: CSARRGGGDADTQYF

j_gene: TRBJ1-2
d_gene: .
v_gene: TRBV30
abundance: few
CDR3nt: TGTGCCTGGAGTATAGGGGACTATGGCTACACCTTC
CDR3aa: CAWSIGDYGYTF

j_gene: TRBJ2-7
d_gene: TRBD1
v_gene: TRBV20-1
abundance: .
CDR3nt: TGCAGTGCTTTCTCCACTCTGCCGGTCCGGGGACAGTTCTCCTACGAGCAGTACTTC
CDR3aa: CSAFSTLPVRGQFSYEQYF

j_gene: TRBJ2-2
d_gene: TRBD2
v_gene: TRBV5-5
abundance: .
CDR3nt: TGTGCCAGCAGCCCCGAAACGGGGGGGCCCAGAATCGGGGAGCTGTTTTTT
CDR3aa: CASSPETGGPRIGELFF

j_gene: TRBJ2-1
d_gene: TRBD2
v_gene: TRBV9
abundance: .
CDR3nt: TGTGCCAGCAGCGTAGGGGGACTAGCGCCTAACAATGAGCAGTTCTTC
CDR3aa: CASSVGGLAPNNEQFF

j_gene: TRBJ1-6
d_gene: .
v_gene: TRBV20-1
abundance: few
CDR3nt: TGCAGTGCTAGCCCCCAGGGCAGGTATAATTCACCCCTCCACTTT
CDR3aa: CSASPQGRYNSPLHF

j_gene: TRBJ2-2
d_gene: TRBD2
v_gene: TRBV5-6
abundance: .
CDR3nt: TGTGCCAGCAGCACGGGACTAGCGGGCACCGGGGAGCTGTTTTTT
CDR3aa: CASSTGLAGTGELFF

j_gene: TRBJ1-1
d_gene: TRBD1
v_gene: TRBV3-1
abundance: .
CDR3nt: TGTGCCAGCAGCCCACAGGGGGCGCCGGGAACTGAAGCTTTCTTT
CDR3aa: CASSPQGAPGTEAFF

j_gene: TRBJ2-7
d_gene: .
v_gene: TRBV12-3/TRBV12-4
abundance: few
CDR3nt: TGTGCCAGCAGTTTGTGGGGAGAAGGCTCCTACGAGCAGTACTTC
CDR3aa: CASSLWGEGSYEQYF

j_gene: TRBJ1-1
d_gene: TRBD1
v_gene: TRBV2
abundance: .
CDR3nt: TGTGCCAGCCTAGGACAGGTTGGGTCTGGCGCTTTCTTT
CDR3aa: CASLGQVGSGAFF

j_gene: TRBJ2-7
d_gene: .
v_gene: TRBV19
abundance: .
CDR3nt: TGTGCCAGTAGTAAGAATGACTATCCCTACGAGCAGTACTTC
CDR3aa: CASSKNDYPYEQYF

j_gene: TRBJ2-7
d_gene: .
v_gene: TRBV7-2
abundance: few
CDR3nt: TGTGCCAGCAGCTTAGAGGCTAGAGGCCACGAGCAGTACTTC
CDR3aa: CASSLEARGHEQYF

j_gene: TRBJ1-5
d_gene: .
v_gene: TRBV5-1
abundance: .
CDR3nt: TGCGCCAGCAGCTTGACCACGGGCAATCAGCCCCAGCATTTT
CDR3aa: CASSLTTGNQPQHF

j_gene: TRBJ2-1
d_gene: .
v_gene: TRBV12-3/TRBV12-4
abundance: few
CDR3nt: TGTGCCAGCAGTTCCGACAGACACAATGAGCAGTTCTTC
CDR3aa: CASSSDRHNEQFF

j_gene: TRBJ2-1
d_gene: .
v_gene: TRBV28
abundance: few
CDR3nt: TGTGCCAGCAAAACCCCGGGGTACTCCTACAATGAGCAGTTCTTC
CDR3aa: CASKTPGYSYNEQFF

j_gene: TRBJ2-5
d_gene: .
v_gene: TRBV20-1
abundance: few
CDR3nt: TGCAGTGCTTATACAGGAGAAGGGGAGACCCAGTACTTC
CDR3aa: CSAYTGEGETQYF

j_gene: TRBJ2-1
d_gene: TRBD2
v_gene: TRBV4-3
abundance: .
CDR3nt: TGCGCCAGCAGCCAAGAAAGGGCGGGGGGCGCCAAGTTCTTC
CDR3aa: CASSQERAGGAKFF

j_gene: TRBJ1-1
d_gene: .
v_gene: TRBV7-3
abundance: .
CDR3nt: TGTGCCAGCAGCCCGGGGGGTCATCTTGAAGCTTTCTTT
CDR3aa: CASSPGGHLEAFF

j_gene: TRBJ2-3
d_gene: .
v_gene: TRBV7-9
abundance: .
CDR3nt: TGTGCCAGCAGCTTAAGGACAGTGAGCACAGATACGCAGTATTTT
CDR3aa: CASSLRTVSTDTQYF

j_gene: TRBJ2-5
d_gene: TRBD2
v_gene: TRBV4-3
abundance: .
CDR3nt: TGCGCCAGCAGCCAAGTCGGGGGGGCCCTTGAGACCCAGTACTTC
CDR3aa: CASSQVGGALETQYF

j_gene: TRBJ2-3
d_gene: TRBD2
v_gene: TRBV20-1
abundance: few
CDR3nt: TGCAGTGCTGGCGGGACTAGCGGGGCGACAGATACGCAGTATTTT
CDR3aa: CSAGGTSGATDTQYF

j_gene: TRBJ1-1
d_gene: .
v_gene: TRBV29-1
abundance: .
CDR3nt: TGCAGCGGCTTACCACCGGGACCCTATGAAGCTTTCTTT
CDR3aa: CSGLPPGPYEAFF

j_gene: TRBJ2-7
d_gene: .
v_gene: TRBV20-1
abundance: .
CDR3nt: TGTAGTGCTAGAGATATGGGGGGCCCATCCTACGAGCAGTACTTC
CDR3aa: CSARDMGGPSYEQYF

j_gene: TRBJ2-7
d_gene: .
v_gene: TRBV25-1
abundance: .
CDR3nt: TGTGCCAGCTCTTCTCCGGTCCAGGGAGATAACGAGCAGTACTTC
CDR3aa: CASSSPVQGDNEQYF

j_gene: TRBJ2-5
d_gene: TRBD1
v_gene: TRBV12-3/TRBV12-4
abundance: few
CDR3nt: TGTGCCAGCACCTGGACAGGGATCGAGACCCAGTACTTC
CDR3aa: CASTWTGIETQYF

j_gene: TRBJ2-5
d_gene: .
v_gene: TRBV6-2/TRBV6-3
abundance: .
CDR3nt: TGTACCAGCAGTACCCAATGGGGCGGAAGGGAGACCCAGTACTTC
CDR3aa: CTSSTQWGGRETQYF

j_gene: TRBJ2-7
d_gene: .
v_gene: TRBV18
abundance: few
CDR3nt: TGTGCCAGCTCACCTAAAGCAGTCCTTAGTGGGGAGCAGTACTTC
CDR3aa: CASSPKAVLSGEQYF

j_gene: TRBJ2-3
d_gene: TRBD1
v_gene: TRBV3-1
abundance: .
CDR3nt: TGTGCCAGCAGCCAAGGGGACAGCCCCTCTCAGGATACGCAGTATTTT
CDR3aa: CASSQGDSPSQDTQYF

j_gene: TRBJ2-7
d_gene: TRBD1
v_gene: TRBV7-9
abundance: .
CDR3nt: TGTGCCAGCAGCGGAGCTATGGACAGGGGCTCCTACGAGCAGTACTTC
CDR3aa: CASSGAMDRGSYEQYF

j_gene: TRBJ2-5
d_gene: .
v_gene: TRBV5-1
abundance: few
CDR3nt: TGCGCCAGCAGCTTGAGCGGGACAGAGATCCAAGAGACCCAGTACTTC
CDR3aa: CASSLSGTEIQETQYF

j_gene: TRBJ2-1
d_gene: .
v_gene: TRBV24-1
abundance: .
CDR3nt: TGTGCCACCAGTGTATACAATGAGCAGTTCTTC
CDR3aa: CATSVYNEQFF

j_gene: TRBJ2-2
d_gene: .
v_gene: TRBV9
abundance: .
CDR3nt: TGTGCCAGCAGCGTGAGTCAGGGGAAGAACACCGGGGAGCTGTTTTTT
CDR3aa: CASSVSQGKNTGELFF

j_gene: TRBJ2-3
d_gene: TRBD1
v_gene: TRBV20-1
abundance: few
CDR3nt: TGCAGTGCCCCGGGACAGGATGGCAAAGATACGCAGTATTTT
CDR3aa: CSAPGQDGKDTQYF

j_gene: TRBJ1-2
d_gene: TRBD1
v_gene: TRBV4-1
abundance: .
CDR3nt: TGCGCCAGCAGCCAACCCACCAAAGGACAGGGGAAAGGCTACACCTTC
CDR3aa: CASSQPTKGQGKGYTF

j_gene: TRBJ2-3
d_gene: .
v_gene: TRBV15
abundance: few
CDR3nt: TGTGCCACCAGCGGGTACCCCACAGATACGCAGTATTTT
CDR3aa: CATSGYPTDTQYF

j_gene: TRBJ1-5
d_gene: .
v_gene: TRBV20-1
abundance: few
CDR3nt: TGCAGTGCTTCGGATCAGCCCCAGCATTTT
CDR3aa: CSASDQPQHF

j_gene: TRBJ2-5
d_gene: TRBD2
v_gene: TRBV7-3
abundance: few
CDR3nt: TGTGCCAGCAGCTTGGCGGGGGGTAACAATGAGCAGTACTTC
CDR3aa: CASSLAGGNNEQYF

j_gene: TRBJ2-7
d_gene: TRBD1
v_gene: TRBV5-1
abundance: .
CDR3nt: TGCGCCAGCAGCTTGGAGTGGGGACAGGGGTCCTACGAGCAGTACTTC
CDR3aa: CASSLEWGQGSYEQYF